The T cell receptor (beta chain) under discussion was sequenced for a study of T cells after yellow fever vaccination. CDR1 SGHTA and CDR2 FQGNSA come from the germline V gene. V gave up 4 bases and J gave up 2 bases, with 23 bases separating them. This CDR3 comprises 18 residues. This clonotype has just a few counts. TCRdb reprocessed the 5' RACE reads with MiXCR, giving one entry per CDR3 protein. The data show about 130,000 distinct CDR3 sequences, with approximately 8.4% seen just once and 30% to 40% held by the top ten. The V gene is TRBV7-2, the J gene TRBJ2-5, with D possibly matching TRBD1 (5 bases). Sequenced here: CD8+ T cells sorted from PBMCs, sampled on the day of the yellow fever booster vaccination. The TCR originated in a man aged 18 to 35 who received the YFV17D yellow fever vaccine. The CDR3, as DNA: TGTGCCAGCAGCTCTAAGGGGTGGTTAGGTGGGAATCAAGAGACCCAGTACTTC. Its protein is CASSSKGWLGGNQETQYF.